The present TCR beta chain was sequenced within a study of T cell responses to AZD1222 COVID-19 vaccine. The CDR3 sequence is 15 residues long. Trimming left V 3 bases short and J 9 bases short, with 15 bases between. CDR1 and CDR2 from the germline V gene are SNHLY and FYNNEI. The assay was immunoSEQ multiplex PCR, and TCRdb's table has in-frame clones only and misses some. The sample shows approximately 76,000 clones, about 84% of them seen only once. The sequence was obtained from an adult in good health. The sample here was peripheral blood, taken on day 0 of AZD1222 vaccination. The chain combines TRBV2 with TRBJ1-6, with D unresolved. The CDR3, as DNA: TGTGCCAGCAGTGAGGGCAGGTCTAATCGTTCACCCCTCCACTTT. It is translated as CASSEGRSNRSPLHF.